This is a list of T cell receptor beta chains from one sample in a study of response to subunit inactivated influenza vaccine. TCRdb independently ran MiXCR on the RT-PCR reads; one entry per CDR3 protein. There are about 300,000 distinct CDR3 sequences in the sample; less than 25% occur only once, and around 9.6% lies in the top ten. Source: PBMCs from blood, taken less than 22 months after vaccination. Source of these receptors: a man aged 50-75 years who received an inactivated influenza vaccine. Each CDR3 is given with its conserved first and last residue. Fields, in order: V gene, CDR3 protein.

TRBV20-1 | CSARFWTGSPEAFF
TRBV12-3/TRBV12-4 | CASSFQGSYEQYF
TRBV6-5 | CASSYGDRDNEKLFF
TRBV3-1 | CASSQESRDTQYF
TRBV12-3/TRBV12-4 | CASSLDLNSPLHF
TRBV5-5 | CASSSGDHTDTQYF
TRBV20-1 | CRAETWGLLNTEAFF
TRBV20-1 | CSARDLAGENTEAFF
TRBV30 | CAWEDTDVGNYEQYF
TRBV29-1 | CSVTALAATEAFF
TRBV20-1 | CSARVLGQDSHRFYGYTF
TRBV12-3/TRBV12-4 | CASSLIESSGNTIYF
TRBV29-1 | CSVEKVSQYGYTF
TRBV20-1 | CSASSNGAVGYGYTF
TRBV4-2 | CASSLDVNNEQFF
TRBV4-2 | CASSQDRQVPYF
TRBV20-1 | CSARPGTDNSSLHF
TRBV4-2 | CASSPKLSGESSYNEQFF
TRBV28 | CASSLPAMNTEAFF
TRBV28 | CASSQSTSADTQYF
TRBV29-1 | CSVEDGAKAEFF
TRBV20-1 | CSANLGGGRGQPQHF
TRBV18 | CASSPRGLANEQFF
TRBV12-3/TRBV12-4 | CASSPGQGASGYTF
TRBV4-2 | CASSHPGRDNSPLHF
TRBV6-2/TRBV6-3 | CASSATHGGYTF
TRBV12-3/TRBV12-4 | CASSFDLLVYTF
TRBV7-6 | CASSLESAGQGNQPQHF
TRBV28 | CASGTGGNSPLHF
TRBV5-1 | CASSSGVPGDGYTF
TRBV6-2/TRBV6-3 | CASSSYGHPGGYTF
TRBV5-6 | CASSLGLKSGNTIYF
TRBV20-1 | CSATLGLQNQPQHF
TRBV12-3/TRBV12-4 | CASSLRQAFSNQPQHF
TRBV6-4 | CASSPSAIYF
TRBV12-3/TRBV12-4 | CASSLFHNPGELFF
TRBV7-2 | CASSLAQAGVGNEQFF
TRBV2 | CASSDRIFSGNTIYF
TRBV7-9 | CASSGTIFQYF
TRBV3-1 | CASSQQDRRNYGYTF
TRBV10-3 | CAISDSRKPYEQYF
TRBV7-9 | CASSLELGRGFDGYTF
TRBV5-1 | CASSWAAVPANTGELFF
TRBV20-1 | CSAAPQANIQYF
TRBV18 | CASSPPLKYNEQFF
TRBV3-1 | CASSLGRVYEQYF
TRBV6-1 | CASKPYRSTGELFF